These T cell receptor beta chains were read from a single sample in a study of shared clonotypes between healthy human individuals. Here immunoSEQ multiplex PCR was the method, and the copy in TCRdb shows in-frame clones only, minus some. The sample lists some 2,400,000 clones, under 97% occurring once. Sequencing was done on a sample of naive CD4+ T cells sorted from blood. These TCRs come from a man younger than 35 in good health. The conserved cysteine and the conserved F or W are not part of the CDR3 here. A D gene is named only where the DNA matches it firmly.

J gene: TRBJ2-2; D gene: TRBD2; CDR3 length: 13; V gene: TRBV2; CDR3 protein: ASVVAGVPNGELF
J gene: TRBJ2-3; D gene: TRBD2; CDR3 length: 15; V gene: TRBV7-2; CDR3 protein: ASSYAGAIFRTDTQY
J gene: TRBJ1-6; D gene: .; CDR3 length: 12; V gene: TRBV19; CDR3 protein: ASMEQGHNSPLH
J gene: TRBJ2-2; D gene: TRBD1; CDR3 length: 13; V gene: TRBV5-6; CDR3 protein: ASSLQGARTGELF
J gene: TRBJ2-1; D gene: .; CDR3 length: 14; V gene: TRBV7-5; CDR3 protein: ARSLDGGAMDNEQF
J gene: TRBJ1-2; D gene: TRBD1; CDR3 length: 12; V gene: TRBV5-1; CDR3 protein: ASSLETGSYGYT
J gene: TRBJ1-2; D gene: .; CDR3 length: 12; V gene: TRBV29-1; CDR3 protein: SVKQGGPTYGYT
J gene: TRBJ2-3; D gene: .; CDR3 length: 14; V gene: TRBV5-1; CDR3 protein: ASSLRDGAPDRAQY
J gene: TRBJ1-2; D gene: .; CDR3 length: 12; V gene: TRBV28; CDR3 protein: ASSPGIVKRSYT
J gene: TRBJ1-1; D gene: .; CDR3 length: 10; V gene: TRBV14; CDR3 protein: ASSQVTGQAF
J gene: TRBJ1-3; D gene: TRBD1; CDR3 length: 14; V gene: TRBV15; CDR3 protein: ATSFDRGATGNTIY
J gene: TRBJ1-1; D gene: .; CDR3 length: 11; V gene: TRBV19; CDR3 protein: ASLGRSNTEAF
J gene: TRBJ1-6; D gene: .; CDR3 length: 11; V gene: TRBV5-4; CDR3 protein: ASARGENSPLH
J gene: TRBJ2-4; D gene: TRBD2; CDR3 length: 13; V gene: TRBV6-6; CDR3 protein: ASSYGGGAKNIQY
J gene: TRBJ2-1; D gene: TRBD2; CDR3 length: 14; V gene: TRBV5-4; CDR3 protein: ASSLGSSGSYNEQF
J gene: TRBJ1-1; D gene: TRBD1; CDR3 length: 13; V gene: TRBV30; CDR3 protein: AWSVYGTVNTEAF
J gene: TRBJ1-1; D gene: .; CDR3 length: 10; V gene: TRBV30; CDR3 protein: AWSVPDTEAF
J gene: TRBJ2-5; D gene: .; CDR3 length: 12; V gene: TRBV5-6; CDR3 protein: ASSFRDTQETQY
J gene: TRBJ2-7; D gene: TRBD2; CDR3 length: 14; V gene: TRBV5-6; CDR3 protein: ASSWGRTSQTYEQY
J gene: TRBJ2-5; D gene: .; CDR3 length: 9; V gene: TRBV10-3; CDR3 protein: AISNQETQY
J gene: TRBJ2-7; D gene: .; CDR3 length: 14; V gene: TRBV4-1; CDR3 protein: ASSQVSGVSSYEQY
J gene: TRBJ1-5; D gene: TRBD1; CDR3 length: 14; V gene: TRBV18; CDR3 protein: ASSNRDRGGHQPQH
J gene: TRBJ2-3; D gene: .; CDR3 length: 14; V gene: TRBV18; CDR3 protein: ASSSTGTATTDTQY
J gene: TRBJ2-7; D gene: TRBD2; CDR3 length: 13; V gene: TRBV7-2; CDR3 protein: ASSSSSGYPYEQY
J gene: TRBJ2-1; D gene: .; CDR3 length: 16; V gene: TRBV2; CDR3 protein: ASSDLGGLLSSYNEQF
J gene: TRBJ2-3; D gene: TRBD2; CDR3 length: 9; V gene: TRBV20-1; CDR3 protein: SAMLAGTQY
J gene: TRBJ2-3; D gene: .; CDR3 length: 11; V gene: TRBV5-1; CDR3 protein: ASSFASTDTQY
J gene: TRBJ2-7; D gene: TRBD2; CDR3 length: 12; V gene: TRBV10-2; CDR3 protein: ASSAGTSLYEQY
J gene: TRBJ1-2; D gene: .; CDR3 length: 15; V gene: TRBV1; CDR3 protein: TSSPESQGPFNYGYT
J gene: TRBJ1-2; D gene: .; CDR3 length: 14; V gene: TRBV4-3; CDR3 protein: ASSQETTGMRYGYT
J gene: TRBJ2-1; D gene: TRBD1; CDR3 length: 13; V gene: TRBV9; CDR3 protein: ASSTRGTGGNEQF
J gene: TRBJ2-7; D gene: TRBD2; CDR3 length: 13; V gene: TRBV28; CDR3 protein: ASSPPGRGAYEQY